This is a list of T cell receptor beta chains from one sample in a study of CD8 T cells in Susac syndrome. Via MiXCR, TCRdb re-called the immunoSEQ multiplex PCR reads, giving one row per CDR3 protein. The data hold approximately 150,000 distinct CDR3 sequences, with 75% to 90% observed a single time. The sequenced material came from CD8+ T cells from PBMCs. These receptors were collected from a human donor with multiple sclerosis. Each CDR3 is given with its conserved first and last residue. The D gene is left open where the match is weak. The listing skips clone size in some rows; elsewhere it reads once, few, many or a size class.

j_call	v_call	clone_size	d_call	cdr3_nt	cdr3_aa
TRBJ1-1	TRBV6-5	NA	NA	TGTGCCAGCAGTCAAGAGCAGGGGAACACTGAAGCTTTCTTT	CASSQEQGNTEAFF
TRBJ2-7	TRBV11-2	few	NA	TGTGCCAGCAGCTTAGTTCCCGAGGGGTACGAGCAGTACTTC	CASSLVPEGYEQYF
TRBJ1-2	TRBV4-3	NA	NA	TGCGCCAGCAGCCAAGATGGGGTCAGCGCCGAGTCTAACTATGGCTACACCTTC	CASSQDGVSAESNYGYTF
TRBJ2-3	TRBV7-9	NA	TRBD1	TGTGCCAGCAGCCCGAAGGGGGCAGTTCTAGATACGCAGTATTTT	CASSPKGAVLDTQYF
TRBJ1-5	TRBV10-3	few	TRBD1	TGTGCCATCAGTCCGACAGGGGGCAGGGGGCCCAATCAGCCCCAGCATTTT	CAISPTGGRGPNQPQHF
TRBJ2-6	TRBV11-2	NA	NA	TGTGCCAGCAGTCCATCAGGGCGGAGAGACTATGCTCGCTCTGGGGCCAACGTCCTGACTTTC	CASSPSGRRDYARSGANVLTF
TRBJ1-2	TRBV27	NA	NA	TGTGCCAGCAGTTTTATAGACCAACCTGACTACACCTTC	CASSFIDQPDYTF
TRBJ1-1	TRBV25-1	NA	NA	TGTGCCAGCAGGGACTTGAGAGGGAACACTGAAGCTTTCTTT	CASRDLRGNTEAFF
TRBJ2-2	TRBV12-3/TRBV12-4	NA	TRBD2	TGTGCCAGCACTGAACTGAGCGGGAGCGTCCGCGCGAACACCGGGGAGCTGTTTTTT	CASTELSGSVRANTGELFF
TRBJ2-3	TRBV7-9	NA	NA	TGTGCCAGCAGCACAGTAAGCACAGATACGCAGTATTTT	CASSTVSTDTQYF
TRBJ1-1	TRBV5-1	once	NA	TGCGCCAGCAGAGGGGGGTACTCTGAAGCTTTCTTT	CASRGGYSEAFF
TRBJ1-1	TRBV7-9	few	NA	TGTGCCAGCAGCTTAGTGAACACTGAAGCTTTCTTT	CASSLVNTEAFF
TRBJ2-2	TRBV28	NA	TRBD2	TGTGCCAGCAGTTTACTAGCGGGGGATGAGACCGGGGAGCTGTTTTTT	CASSLLAGDETGELFF
TRBJ1-2	TRBV5-1	few	NA	TGCGCCAGCAGGGAAGGCTACACCTTC	CASREGYTF
TRBJ2-2	TRBV6-2/TRBV6-3	NA	NA	TGTGCCAGCAGTTATGATACAGAGAACACCGGGGAGCTGTTTTTT	CASSYDTENTGELFF
TRBJ1-5	TRBV6-2/TRBV6-3	NA	TRBD1	TGTGCCAGCACTTCAAGACAGGGGCCTTATAGCAATCAGCCCCAGCATTTT	CASTSRQGPYSNQPQHF
TRBJ1-3	TRBV29-1	NA	NA	TGCAGCGTCGCAATGAGGGAGTTCCCCTCTGGAAACACCATATATTTT	CSVAMREFPSGNTIYF
TRBJ1-2	TRBV5-6	NA	NA	TGTGCCAGCAGCTTGTCTTATGACAGCCCTAACTATGGCTACACCTTC	CASSLSYDSPNYGYTF
TRBJ1-2	TRBV7-9	NA	NA	TGTGCCAGCACCTCTCAGGGAGATGGCTACACCTTC	CASTSQGDGYTF
TRBJ1-2	TRBV6-1	NA	NA	TGTGCCAGCGGTACAGGGAGGGATGGCTACACCTTC	CASGTGRDGYTF
TRBJ2-5	TRBV6-2/TRBV6-3	NA	NA	TGTGCCAGCAGTTACCCAGAGACCCAGTACTTC	CASSYPETQYF
TRBJ2-1	TRBV27	NA	NA	TGTGCCAGCCGTCCTTTGGCCAGGAGCTCCTACAATGAGCAGTTCTTC	CASRPLARSSYNEQFF
TRBJ2-7	TRBV6-1	few	NA	TGTGCCACCTCGACCGGCGAGGGCCCCCTCTCCTACGAGCAGTACTTC	CATSTGEGPLSYEQYF
TRBJ2-1	TRBV5-1	NA	TRBD2	TGCGCCAGCAGCTTGATTGGAATGAGACTAGCGGGAGGGGGCAATGAGCAGTTCTTC	CASSLIGMRLAGGGNEQFF
TRBJ2-1	TRBV7-8	NA	NA	TGTGCCAGCAGCGCCAGAGACTACAATGAGCAGTTCTTC	CASSARDYNEQFF
TRBJ1-5	TRBV6-1	NA	NA	TGTGCCAGCAGTGAATGGGCCCGGTCGAGAAATCAGCCCCAGCATTTT	CASSEWARSRNQPQHF
TRBJ2-3	TRBV3-1	NA	NA	TGTGCCAGCAGCCTACAAGATAGGGATACGCAGTATTTT	CASSLQDRDTQYF
TRBJ2-5	TRBV27	NA	TRBD1	TGTGCCAGCAGATCCAACGACAGGGACCGTCAAGAGACCCAGTACTTC	CASRSNDRDRQETQYF
TRBJ2-1	TRBV30	NA	TRBD2	TGTGCCTGGAGTGGTACCCGGACTAGCGGGGTTCTCACTTCCTACAATGAGCAGTTCTTC	CAWSGTRTSGVLTSYNEQFF
TRBJ2-2	TRBV30	NA	NA	TGTGCCTGGAGTACCACTCACTCGGCCCCCGGGGAGCTGTTTTTT	CAWSTTHSAPGELFF
TRBJ2-2	TRBV3-1	NA	NA	TGTGCCAGCAGCCAAGATGGGCTAGCGCCCGGGGAGCTGTTTTTT	CASSQDGLAPGELFF
TRBJ2-3	TRBV4-1	NA	TRBD2	TGCGCCAGCAGCCAGGGACTAGCGGTTCACACAGATACGCAGTATTTT	CASSQGLAVHTDTQYF
TRBJ1-2	TRBV6-5	few	NA	TGTGCCAGCAGTTACGACGCGGGACTGGAGGGGTATGGCTACACCTTC	CASSYDAGLEGYGYTF
TRBJ1-1	TRBV12-3/TRBV12-4	NA	NA	TGTGCCAGCAGTTTTTCCCCAGGCCAAACTGAAGCTTTCTTT	CASSFSPGQTEAFF
TRBJ1-1	TRBV7-9	NA	TRBD1	TGTGCCAGCAGCTCCCAGGGGGCTGAAGCTTTCTTT	CASSSQGAEAFF
TRBJ2-5	TRBV6-1	NA	TRBD2	TGTGCCAGCAGTGAAATAGCGGGGGCCTACATTCAAGAGACCCAGTACTTC	CASSEIAGAYIQETQYF
TRBJ2-1	TRBV4-3	NA	NA	TGCGCCAGCAGCCAAAGGGGAGGAGGGGCGCGGGATGAGCAGTTCTTC	CASSQRGGGARDEQFF
TRBJ2-3	TRBV24-1	NA	NA	TGTGCCACCAGACGAGGGCAGGGCACAGATACGCAGTATTTT	CATRRGQGTDTQYF
TRBJ1-1	TRBV18	NA	TRBD1	TGTGCCAGCTCACCCACCGGGACAGTCGATTACACTGAAGCTTTCTTT	CASSPTGTVDYTEAFF
TRBJ1-2	TRBV3-1	NA	NA	TGTGCCAGCAGCCAAGATCGGACAGCGTCCTACTATGGCTACACCTTC	CASSQDRTASYYGYTF
TRBJ2-3	TRBV2	NA	TRBD2	TGTGCCAGCAGTGAAAGTAGGGGACTAGTTGGAGATACGCAGTATTTT	CASSESRGLVGDTQYF
TRBJ1-6	TRBV27	NA	NA	TGTGACAGCAGTTTATCGGTCAATTCACCCCTCCACTTT	CDSSLSVNSPLHF
TRBJ1-4	TRBV12-3/TRBV12-4	NA	NA	TGTGCCAGCAGTTTCGTCGCACAGGTTAATGAAAAACTGTTTTTT	CASSFVAQVNEKLFF
TRBJ1-2	TRBV20-1	once	NA	TGCAGTGCTAGAGTCGGGGGTGGGATCTATGGCTACACCTTC	CSARVGGGIYGYTF
TRBJ2-3	TRBV7-3	NA	TRBD2	TGTGCCAGCAGCCCATTCGTAGCGGGAGTCACAGATACGCAGTATTTT	CASSPFVAGVTDTQYF
TRBJ2-1	TRBV27	once	NA	TGTGCCAGCAGTGCCGGGAGTTACTATGAGCAGTTCTTC	CASSAGSYYEQFF
TRBJ2-3	TRBV18	NA	NA	TGTGCCAGCTCTCTCGAACCCCCGGGATCTAGCACAGATACGCAGTATTTT	CASSLEPPGSSTDTQYF
TRBJ1-2	TRBV5-5	NA	NA	TGTGCCAGCAGCCTTACTTGGCCAGACTATGGCTACACCTTC	CASSLTWPDYGYTF
TRBJ2-5	TRBV9	NA	NA	TGTGCCAGCAGCGTAGACGTGCAAGAGACCCAGTACTTC	CASSVDVQETQYF
TRBJ2-3	TRBV12-3/TRBV12-4	NA	NA	TGTGCCAGCGGCCAAGCCGAGAGCCAGCCCACAGATACGCAGTATTTT	CASGQAESQPTDTQYF
TRBJ1-2	TRBV7-9	NA	NA	TGTGCCAGCAGCTTAGCAGGAGGGGGCTACACCTTC	CASSLAGGGYTF
TRBJ2-7	TRBV29-1	NA	NA	TGCAGCGTTGTCAGGCAGGGCGGTGAGCAGTACTTC	CSVVRQGGEQYF
TRBJ2-5	TRBV7-6	NA	NA	TGTGCTAGCAGCTTAGCCCAGGCGAGGGGGGAGACCCAGTACTTC	CASSLAQARGETQYF
TRBJ2-1	TRBV6-1	few	NA	TGTGCCAGCAGTGAAGGAAGGGCCTGGGGTGGTGAGCAGTTCTTC	CASSEGRAWGGEQFF
TRBJ1-4	TRBV19	NA	NA	TGTGCCAGTAGTTCTCACTCAACTAATGAAAAACTGTTTTTT	CASSSHSTNEKLFF